Shown below are 8 T cell receptor beta chains from a single sample sequenced in a study of T cell responses to AZD1222 COVID-19 vaccine. Generated by immunoSEQ multiplex PCR, the TCRdb table keeps only in-frame clones and is missing some. The sample includes about 99,000 clones, approximately 89% seen only once; the top ten take around 20%. The source was peripheral blood, collected on day 0 of AZD1222 vaccination. Receptors originate from an adult in good health.

This clone has only one observation. This chain joins TRBV4-1 and TRBJ2-5; 10 bases agree with TRBD1. Germline V gene data show CDR1 as MGHRA and CDR2 as YSYEKL. The V and J ends lost 1 base and 5 bases, in that order; junction bases with no gene match: 13. The CDR3 runs 18 residues. CDR3 amino acids: CASSQVGQGWNQGETQYF. In DNA form, the CDR3 reads TGCGCCAGCAGCCAAGTGGGACAGGGGTGGAACCAAGGGGAGACCCAGTACTTC.

This clone appeared once. The J gene is TRBJ2-3, the V gene TRBV4-1; 8 bases map to TRBD2. The germline V gene has CDR1 MGHRA and CDR2 YSYEKL. V dropped 2 bases and J dropped 5; count of bases not matched to a gene: 12. The CDR3 extends over 17 amino acids. In DNA, the CDR3 is TGCGCCAGCAGCCAAACCCGGGCCGGCGGGGGGATAGATACGCAGTATTTT. Its protein is CASSQTRAGGGIDTQYF.

The V and J genes are TRBV9 and TRBJ2-1; the D gene is possibly TRBD1 (5 bases). Trimming stripped 0 bases from V and 5 bases from J, with 12 bases between. Per the germline V gene, CDR1 is SGDLS and CDR2 is YYNGEE. This CDR3 is built from 15 residues. CDR3 sequence (DNA): TGTGCCAGCAGCGTAGGAAAGGGGCTGCACAATGAGCAGTTCTTC. The encoded protein is CASSVGKGLHNEQFF.

The J gene is TRBJ1-1, the V gene TRBV4-2; D not resolved. This CDR3 is 12 amino acids long. The ends were cut back, 4 bases at V and 7 bases at J, with 10 bases in the middle. Germline V lookup: CDR1 LGHNA, CDR2 YNFKEQ. This chain's CDR3 is CASSRPQSEAFF. The CDR3 DNA reads as TGTGCCAGCAGCCGTCCTCAGAGTGAAGCTTTCTTT.

The rearrangement links TRBV27 to TRBJ2-1, with a weak D call TRBD2 (6 bases). The V and J ends lost 0 bases and 9 bases respectively, with 30 bases between them. This CDR3 comprises 20 residues. Germline CDR1 and CDR2: MNHEY and SMNVEV (reference sequence). The CDR3 spells CASSLSHTTSLSGGYGEQFF. The CDR3 bases are TGTGCCAGCAGTTTATCCCATACTACCTCTCTAAGTGGGGGGTACGGTGAGCAGTTCTTC.

The chain couples TRBV5-4 to TRBJ1-2, with TRBD1 matching over 7 bases. The CDR3 consists of 15 residues. The germline gives CDR1 SGHNT, CDR2 YYREEE (reference sequence). J was trimmed by 4 bases and V by 0 bases; bases with no gene match: 6. The CDR3, as DNA: TGTGCCAGCAGCTTGGGGCCAGGGGGTGGCTATGGCTACACCTTC. Translating gives CASSLGPGGGYGYTF. Looking up the rest from reference TRBV5-4 and TRBJ1-2 gives the full variable domain: ETGVTQSPTHLIKTRGQQVTLRCSSQSGHNTVSWYQQALGQGPQFIFQYYREEENGRGNFPPRFSGLQFPNYSSELNVNALELDDSALYLCASSLGPGGGYGYTFGSGTRLTVV.

The V call is TRBV7-3, the J call TRBJ2-7, with D maybe TRBD2 (7 bases). The CDR3 spans 16 residues. V dropped 0 bases and J dropped 4 bases, with 16 bases sitting between them. Germline V CDR1 and CDR2: SGHTA, FQGTGA. In nucleotides, the CDR3 is TGTGCCAGCAGCTTAACGGTCGGGGGGCCTGGGTACGAGCAGTACTTC. Translation: CASSLTVGGPGYEQYF.

The V and J genes are TRBV28 and TRBJ1-2, with D possibly being TRBD1 (5 bases). Germline CDR1 and CDR2: MDHEN and SYDVKM. Trimming left V 3 bases short and J 8 bases short, with 13 bases between. The CDR3 runs 13 residues. The CDR3 here is CASSFSQGPGYTF. In DNA form, the CDR3 reads TGTGCCAGCAGTTTTTCGCAGGGTCCCGGCTACACCTTC.